These 14 T cell receptor beta chains were sequenced from one sample in a study of blood T cell repertoires in COVID-19. The protocol was immunoSEQ multiplex PCR, while the TCRdb copy is restricted to in-frame clones and leaves out a portion. The sample holds roughly 69,000 clones, roughly 80% seen once. The sequenced sample was peripheral blood. These receptors all stem from a man between 45 and 60 years old with COVID-19, enrolled during active disease.

The genes are TRBV19 and TRBJ1-5; 11 bases fit TRBD1. The CDR3 runs 16 residues. Germline V gene sequence: CDR1 LNHDA, CDR2 SQIVND (reference sequence). V shed 6 bases and J 0 bases; nucleotides not matched to a gene: 4. In DNA, the CDR3 is TGTGCCAGTAGGGGACAGGGGGTATTTAGCAATCAGCCCCAGCATTTT. Encoded protein: CASRGQGVFSNQPQHF.

CDR3 sequence reads: CSVVSGESTDTQYF. The CDR3 region has the DNA TGCAGCGTTGTGAGCGGGGAAAGCACAGATACGCAGTATTTT. V gene TRBV29-1 combines with J gene TRBJ2-3; 7 bases match TRBD2. V shed 4 bases, J shed 0 bases, and the junction held 4 bases outside the gene matches. The CDR3 contains 14 residues. Per germline, CDR1 SQVTM and CDR2 ANQGSEA.

J is TRBJ2-7 and V is TRBV15; the D gene is possibly TRBD1 (5 bases). The CDR3 sequence is 16 residues long. V lost 0 bases and J 0 bases, leaving 12 bases between the germline ends. CDR1 is LNHNV, CDR2 YYDKDF, per germline (reference sequence). The CDR3 region is CATSREAGRNSYEQYF. CDR3 nucleotide sequence: TGTGCCACCAGCAGAGAGGCAGGGCGGAACTCCTACGAGCAGTACTTC.

The rearrangement links TRBV19 to TRBJ2-3; D call uncertain. Trimming stripped 2 bases from V and 9 bases from J, with 6 bases between. Germline V lookup: CDR1 LNHDA, CDR2 SQIVND (reference sequence). CDR3 length: 11 residues. DNA for the CDR3: TGTGCCAGTAGTATAACCGGGACGCAGTATTTT. Translation: CASSITGTQYF. Full variable domain (missing parts from reference TRBV19 and TRBJ2-3): DGGITQSPKYLFRKEGQNVTLSCEQNLNHDAMYWYRQDPGQGLRLIYYSQIVNDFQKGDIAEGYSVSREKKESFPLTVTSAQKNPTAFYLCASSITGTQYFGPGTRLTVL.

This clone showed up just a few times. The chain couples TRBV18 to TRBJ1-1, with D tentatively TRBD1 (5 bases). The ends were cut back, 2 bases at V and 0 bases at J, with 10 bases in the middle. The length of the CDR3 is 15 residues. Germline CDR1 is KGHSH and CDR2 is LQKENI. DNA of the CDR3: TGTGCCAGCTCACCAACAGGAGACATGAACACTGAAGCTTTCTTT. It translates to CASSPTGDMNTEAFF.

V is TRBV7-2 and J is TRBJ2-7; 13 bases agree with TRBD2. J lost 2 bases, V lost 8 bases, and 9 bases had no gene match. The CDR3 consists of 16 residues. CDR1 and CDR2 from the germline V gene are SGHTA and FQGNSA. DNA for the CDR3: TGTGCCAGCTGGACTAGCGGGGGTCCCAACGCCTACGAGCAGTACTTC. Translation gives CASWTSGGPNAYEQYF.

The count of this clone is one. The rearrangement joins TRBV6-5 to TRBJ2-1; D unresolved. V dropped 7 bases and J dropped 6 bases, with 10 bases sitting between them. The CDR3 runs 12 residues. Germline CDR1 is MNHEY and CDR2 is SVGAGI. The CDR3 sequence is CASNSYSNEQFF. The CDR3 DNA sequence: TGTGCCAGCAACTCCTATTCCAATGAGCAGTTCTTC.

The V and J genes are TRBV18 and TRBJ1-1; D is ambiguous. Per the germline V gene, CDR1 is KGHSH and CDR2 is LQKENI. V shed 4 bases and J shed 5 bases, with 8 bases lying between them. The CDR3 is made up of 12 amino acids. This CDR3 is CASSRPGTEAFF. The DNA for the CDR3 is TGTGCCAGCTCACGCCCCGGTACTGAAGCTTTCTTT.

The chain employs TRBV5-1 and TRBJ2-3, with D possibly being TRBD2 (5 bases). Trimming stripped 0 bases from V and 2 bases from J, with 13 bases between. CDR1 and CDR2 from the germline V gene are SGHRS and YFSETQ. This CDR3 region has 16 residues. In DNA, the CDR3 is TGCGCCAGCAGCTTGGCCTTGACGGGGTCCACAGATACGCAGTATTTT. Translating gives CASSLALTGSTDTQYF.

The V and J genes are TRBV5-6 and TRBJ2-7; TRBD1 aligns across 7 bases. V lost 2 bases and J lost 4; bases outside the gene matches: 9. CDR1 and CDR2 from the germline V gene are SGHDT and YYEEEE. The CDR3 spans 15 residues. The CDR3 reads CASSFQGVLRYEQYF. DNA for the CDR3: TGTGCCAGCAGCTTTCAGGGGGTTTTAAGGTACGAGCAGTACTTC.

The rearrangement links TRBV6-6 to TRBJ2-1; 11 bases are a match to TRBD2. V shed 6 bases and J 5 bases; nucleotides not matched to a gene: 9. From germline, CDR1 is MNHNY and CDR2 SVGAGI (reference sequence). CDR3 length: 16 amino acids. The CDR3: CASRHGGTSGNNEQFF. As DNA, the CDR3 is TGTGCCAGCAGACACGGCGGGACTAGCGGCAACAATGAGCAGTTCTTC.

The gene calls are TRBV5-1 and TRBJ2-5, with D perhaps matching TRBD2 (6 bases). The CDR3 loop spans 14 amino acids. V gave up 1 base and J gave up 5 bases, with 12 bases separating them. Looked up from germline, CDR1 is SGHRS and CDR2 is YFSETQ. CDR3 residues: CASSLRGRRETQYF. The CDR3 nucleotides are TGCGCCAGCAGCTTGAGAGGGAGGAGGGAGACCCAGTACTTC.

For the CDR3, the DNA is TGTGCCAGTAGCAAACAGCGGCAGAATAATGAAAAACTGTTTTTT. Protein sequence: CASSKQRQNNEKLFF. The rearrangement links TRBV19 to TRBJ1-4; D is unresolved. The CDR3 totals 15 residues. Trimming stripped 6 bases from V and 4 bases from J, with 15 bases between. Germline CDR1 LNHDA, CDR2 SQIVND (reference sequence).

The chain is built from TRBV19 and TRBJ1-1; tentatively, D is TRBD1 (6 bases). V lost 5 bases to trimming and J lost 7 bases, with 17 bases between them. This CDR3 is built from 14 residues. Germline V gene lookup returns CDR1 LNHDA and CDR2 SQIVND (reference sequence). CDR3 coding DNA: TGTGCCAGTAGTTACCGGGGACAAAAGGATGAAGCTTTCTTT. Amino acids: CASSYRGQKDEAFF.